The rows below give T cell receptor beta chains drawn from one sample of a study of blood T cell repertoires in COVID-19. Using immunoSEQ multiplex PCR, the repertoire was profiled, and TCRdb retains in-frame clones only, with some absent. The table shows tens of thousands of clones, with roughly 78% occurring only once. What was sequenced was peripheral blood. The receptors derive from a woman of 80 years or more with acute or convalescent COVID-19. CDR3s leave out the opening cysteine and the closing phenylalanine or tryptophan. Each record gives: J gene, V gene, CDR3 protein.

>TRBJ2-3|TRBV5-1
ASSLVPHGGTDTQY
>TRBJ1-1|TRBV15
ATSRRQGNTEAF
>TRBJ2-3|TRBV24-1
ATSGTGITDTQY
>TRBJ2-5|TRBV3-1/TRBV3-2
ASRRSGAQETQY
>TRBJ2-7|TRBV7-2
ASSLRQETYEQY
>TRBJ1-2|TRBV18
ASSPSGQVYGYT
>TRBJ2-4|TRBV25-1
ASSIGDIQY
>TRBJ1-2|TRBV28
ASSWGVGGYT
>TRBJ1-1|TRBV7-9
ASSLDGRGHTEAF
>TRBJ1-6|TRBV24-1
ATSDLRGQGPIH
>TRBJ2-3|TRBV6-5
ASSYEITDTQY
>TRBJ1-1|TRBV19
ATTRFEDMNTEAF
>TRBJ2-1|TRBV7-9
ASSRAGLAGEQF
>TRBJ2-5|TRBV5-1
ASRPGTGWETQY
>TRBJ2-3|TRBV9
ASTLAGGPSDTQY
>TRBJ1-1|TRBV6-5
ASSYLTGSTEAF
>TRBJ1-6|TRBV10-1
ASRGDKSSYNSPLH
>TRBJ2-7|TRBV13
ASSLRGTSYEQY
>TRBJ1-2|TRBV6-5
ASSRGATYYGYT
>TRBJ1-1|TRBV21-1
ASSKGGVRGIAEAF
>TRBJ2-1|TRBV10-3
AISPDRAIYNEQF
>TRBJ2-5|TRBV30
AWSVGQGPVETQY
>TRBJ1-5|TRBV18
ASSPLKGAPQH
>TRBJ2-7|TRBV15
ATSREVGRDYEQY
>TRBJ2-7|TRBV12-5
ASGEGLAGINYEQY
>TRBJ2-3|TRBV5-4
ASSLGQYTDTQY
>TRBJ2-2|TRBV5-1
ASSLGGQGRNTGELF
>TRBJ1-2|TRBV7-9
ASSYTGTGKGYT
>TRBJ2-1|TRBV18
ASSLSSGGVYNEQF
>TRBJ1-2|TRBV5-1
ASSLISDQKGYT
>TRBJ1-2|TRBV7-2
ASSLQTPRFRGSVGYT
>TRBJ2-4|TRBV28
ASSSSRGGYIQY
>TRBJ2-1|TRBV4-2
AGSCHGGVRCNEQF
>TRBJ1-6|TRBV5-6
ASSFKVGGLNSPLH
>TRBJ1-3|TRBV19
ASSITTDFSGNTIY
>TRBJ1-1|TRBV30
AWSQTGGWTEAF
>TRBJ2-1|TRBV27
ASSRAGTSGHNEQF
>TRBJ2-3|TRBV7-6
ASSLVQGGTDTQY
>TRBJ1-1|TRBV6-5
ASSLTYARGTEAF
>TRBJ2-1|TRBV5-6
ASSSTGLAWYRNEQF
>TRBJ1-1|TRBV7-8
ASSLAPQGAQTEAF
>TRBJ1-6|TRBV7-9
ASSSFDREEVSPLH
>TRBJ2-1|TRBV7-2
ASSLDRTLNEQF
>TRBJ2-5|TRBV5-1
ASSLEPYQETQY
>TRBJ1-1|TRBV29-1
SVEVGGGTEAF
>TRBJ2-5|TRBV5-1
ASSLATEETQY
>TRBJ2-7|TRBV7-2
ASSSGTGVYEQY
>TRBJ1-3|TRBV7-9
ASSLAQVSGNTIY